The 21 T cell receptor beta chains below were found in one sample sequenced in a study of shared clonotypes between healthy human individuals. Here immunoSEQ multiplex PCR was the method, and the copy in TCRdb shows in-frame clones only, minus some. This sample has approximately 530,000 clones, with about 96% found just once. The sample consisted of naive CD4+ T cells sorted from blood. Described subset: CD45RA+ positively selected. The receptors were sampled from a woman under 40 in good health.

The V and J genes are TRBV28 and TRBJ2-7, with D possibly TRBD1 on 5 matching bases. The ends were cut back, 8 bases at V and 5 bases at J, with 7 bases in the middle. CDR1 is MDHEN and CDR2 is SYDVKM in the germline V gene. The CDR3 is made up of 10 amino acids. CDR3 protein: CASQGHEQYF. CDR3 nucleotide sequence: TGTGCCAGCCAGGGCCACGAGCAGTACTTC.

This rearrangement joins TRBV7-9 to TRBJ2-5; TRBD1 aligns across 7 bases. CDR3 length: 15 amino acids. Germline V CDR1 and CDR2: SEHNR, FQNEAQ (reference sequence). V shed 5 bases and J 0 bases; nucleotides not matched to a gene: 6. The CDR3 sequence: CASSLGTAYQETQYF. The CDR3 coding sequence is TGTGCCAGCAGCCTCGGGACAGCATACCAAGAGACCCAGTACTTC.

The chain joins TRBV19 to TRBJ2-1, with a weak D call TRBD1 (6 bases). The CDR3 runs to 14 residues. Trimming took 5 bases from V and 15 from J, leaving 23 bases between them. CDR1 is LNHDA and CDR2 is SQIVND in the germline V gene (reference sequence). CDR3 sequence: CASSPSDSSPAGFF. The CDR3 bases are TGTGCCAGTAGTCCCTCGGACAGTTCCCCCGCGGGGTTCTTC.

This clone was recorded once. The same CDR3 can be traced to other DNA sequences in this sample. This rearrangement joins TRBV28 to TRBJ2-7; TRBD2 matches at 14 bases. Germline V gene lookup returns CDR1 MDHEN and CDR2 SYDVKM. The CDR3 contains 15 residues. J lost 3 bases, V lost 3 bases, and 1 base had no gene match. In nucleotides, the CDR3 is TGTGCCAGCAGTTTGGGACTAGCGGGAGTCTACGAGCAGTACTTC. Amino acids: CASSLGLAGVYEQYF.

The J gene is TRBJ2-3, the V gene TRBV6-5, with D perhaps TRBD1 (6 bases). The CDR3 spans 15 residues. Trimming stripped 5 bases from V and 1 base from J, with 13 bases between. Germline V CDR1 and CDR2: MNHEY, SVGAGI. CDR3 in amino acids: CASSKGQRGTDTQYF. CDR3 sequence (DNA): TGTGCCAGCAGTAAAGGACAGAGAGGCACAGATACGCAGTATTTT.

This chain joins TRBV19 and TRBJ1-2; a weak D match, TRBD1 (6 bases). With 2 bases removed from V and 3 bases from J, the gap between germline ends came to 13 bases. Germline V gene lookup returns CDR1 LNHDA and CDR2 SQIVND (reference sequence). CDR3 length equals 15 residues. In nucleotides, the CDR3 is TGTGCCAGTAGTATAATTCAGGGGTCGGACTATGGCTACACCTTC. It translates to CASSIIQGSDYGYTF.

J is TRBJ2-7 and V is TRBV5-1, with D perhaps matching TRBD1 (7 bases). This CDR3 comprises 15 residues. The germline gives CDR1 SGHRS, CDR2 YFSETQ. Deletions cut 5 bases from V and 4 bases from J, with 19 bases between. CDR3 in DNA: TGCGCCAGCAGTGCCGGGTCAGGGGGGAAGTACGAGCAGTACTTC. Translating it yields CASSAGSGGKYEQYF. Variable domain in full (rest from reference TRBV5-1 and TRBJ2-7): KAGVTQTPRYLIKTRGQQVTLSCSPISGHRSVSWYQQTPGQGLQFLFEYFSETQRNKGNFPGRFSGRQFSNSRSEMNVSTLELGDSALYLCASSAGSGGKYEQYFGPGTRLTVT.

The gene calls are TRBV10-3 and TRBJ1-2; maybe TRBD1 (5 bases). The germline V gene encodes CDR1 ENHRY and CDR2 SYGVKD. Trimming removed 2 bases at V and 0 bases at J, with 25 bases between. The CDR3 loop spans 20 amino acids. CDR3 region: CAISEGAWVRLDTPNYGYTF. The CDR3 nucleotides are TGTGCCATCAGTGAGGGGGCGTGGGTACGATTAGACACCCCTAACTATGGCTACACCTTC.

The rearrangement joins TRBV5-1 to TRBJ2-3; D call uncertain. The CDR3 covers 16 residues. V lost 3 bases, J lost 0 bases, and 14 bases lay in between. Germline-derived CDR1 and CDR2 are SGHRS and YFSETQ. The CDR3 here is CASSSDLITSTDTQYF. The CDR3 region has the DNA TGCGCCAGCAGCTCGGACCTTATTACTAGCACAGATACGCAGTATTTT.

The chain carries TRBV10-3 and TRBJ2-1, with D possibly TRBD1 on 6 matching bases. V gave up 6 bases and J gave up 2 bases, with 11 bases separating them. CDR1 is ENHRY and CDR2 is SYGVKD in the germline V gene. This CDR3 is built from 14 residues. The CDR3 sequence: CAISRTEAYNEQFF. The CDR3 coding sequence is TGTGCCATCAGCAGGACAGAGGCCTACAATGAGCAGTTCTTC.

J is TRBJ1-3 and V is TRBV18; D remains ambiguous. V lost 4 bases and J lost 4, with 8 bases in between. The V gene's germline CDR1 is KGHSH and CDR2 LQKENI. CDR3 length: 13 residues. The CDR3 DNA reads TGTGCCAGCTCACAAGGGCTAGGAAACACCATATATTTT. It encodes CASSQGLGNTIYF.

The V call is TRBV28, the J call TRBJ1-2, with D possibly being TRBD1 (6 bases). This CDR3 has 14 residues. CDR1 is MDHEN and CDR2 is SYDVKM in the germline V gene. V was clipped by 7 bases and J by 4 bases, with 16 bases between them. CDR3 DNA sequence: TGTGCCAGCATTACCCCCGGACAGTCCTATGGCTACACCTTC. Protein product: CASITPGQSYGYTF.

The chain uses TRBV4-2 and TRBJ1-1; the match to TRBD1 covers 9 bases. This CDR3 has 14 amino acids. V trimming: 4 bases; J trimming: 1 base; junction bases outside the gene matches: 1. Per germline, CDR1 LGHNA and CDR2 YNFKEQ. The CDR3 is CASSPDRGNTEAFF. CDR3 coding DNA: TGTGCCAGCAGCCCGGACAGGGGGAACACTGAAGCTTTCTTT.

In this sample, this clone turned up once. This rearrangement joins TRBV11-3 to TRBJ1-1, with D unresolved. Germline assignment: CDR1 SGHNT and CDR2 YENEEA. The CDR3 has 13 amino acids. V shed 8 bases and J shed 3 bases, with 13 bases lying between them. CDR3 nucleotide sequence: TGTGCCAGCTCAAGGGTCAAGGACACTGAAGCTTTCTTT. Protein product: CASSRVKDTEAFF.

This sequence joins TRBV7-6 and TRBJ2-1, with 13 bases that match TRBD2. V lost 2 bases to trimming and J lost 9 bases; unmatched junction nucleotides: 10. Germline V lookup: CDR1 SGHVS, CDR2 FNYEAQ. The CDR3 has 17 residues. CDR3 loop: CASSLTPPLAGGPEQFF. The CDR3 nucleotides are TGTGCCAGCAGCTTAACCCCCCCACTAGCGGGAGGGCCTGAGCAGTTCTTC.

This clone appeared once. V is TRBV6-6 and J is TRBJ1-4; tentative D call: TRBD1 (6 bases). The germline V gene has CDR1 MNHNY and CDR2 SVGAGI (reference sequence). The CDR3 has 14 residues. V lost 5 bases and J lost 12, with 19 bases in between. CDR3 DNA: TGTGCCAGCAGTCGAAATACACAGGGAAGAGAACTGTTTTTT. Its translation is CASSRNTQGRELFF.

The chain couples TRBV27 to TRBJ2-1; no firm D call. V lost 5 bases and J lost 0, with 8 bases in between. Per germline, CDR1 MNHEY and CDR2 SMNVEV (reference sequence). The CDR3 is made up of 14 amino acids. DNA of the CDR3: TGTGCCAGCAGTAAGATAAGCTCCTACAATGAGCAGTTCTTC. It is translated as CASSKISSYNEQFF.

The chain carries TRBV4-2 and TRBJ2-7; 8 positions agree with TRBD1. Trimming at V came to 4 bases and at J to 4 bases, leaving 9 bases not matched to a gene. In germline, CDR1 is LGHNA, CDR2 YNFKEQ. CDR3 length equals 15 residues. The CDR3 spells CASSRGQGELYEQYF. The CDR3 DNA reads as TGTGCCAGCAGCCGCGGACAGGGTGAACTGTACGAGCAGTACTTC.

The V call is TRBV4-1, the J call TRBJ2-1, with TRBD2 matching over 9 bases. CDR1 MGHRA and CDR2 YSYEKL come from the germline V gene. This CDR3 comprises 15 residues. V lost 1 base and J lost 7; bases outside the gene matches: 5. The CDR3 DNA is TGCGCCAGCAGCCAAGGATTAGCGGGAGCTAATGAGCAGTTCTTC. It codes for CASSQGLAGANEQFF.

V and J are TRBV19 and TRBJ1-6; no reliable D call. Trimming removed 7 bases from V and 3 bases from J, with 13 bases in between. Germline-derived CDR1 and CDR2 are LNHDA and SQIVND (reference sequence). The CDR3 extends over 15 amino acids. The CDR3 here is CASNSGGGYNSPLHF. CDR3 in DNA: TGTGCCAGTAATTCGGGAGGAGGCTATAATTCACCCCTCCACTTT.

The chain is built from TRBV6-1 and TRBJ1-5; TRBD1 is a possible D gene (5 bases). Germline CDR1 is MNHNS and CDR2 is SASEGT. Trimming removed 6 bases at V and 1 base at J, with 13 bases between. The CDR3 extends over 15 amino acids. This CDR3 reads CASRGVGGSNQPQHF. The CDR3 region has the DNA TGTGCCAGCAGGGGGGTCGGCGGAAGCAATCAGCCCCAGCATTTT.